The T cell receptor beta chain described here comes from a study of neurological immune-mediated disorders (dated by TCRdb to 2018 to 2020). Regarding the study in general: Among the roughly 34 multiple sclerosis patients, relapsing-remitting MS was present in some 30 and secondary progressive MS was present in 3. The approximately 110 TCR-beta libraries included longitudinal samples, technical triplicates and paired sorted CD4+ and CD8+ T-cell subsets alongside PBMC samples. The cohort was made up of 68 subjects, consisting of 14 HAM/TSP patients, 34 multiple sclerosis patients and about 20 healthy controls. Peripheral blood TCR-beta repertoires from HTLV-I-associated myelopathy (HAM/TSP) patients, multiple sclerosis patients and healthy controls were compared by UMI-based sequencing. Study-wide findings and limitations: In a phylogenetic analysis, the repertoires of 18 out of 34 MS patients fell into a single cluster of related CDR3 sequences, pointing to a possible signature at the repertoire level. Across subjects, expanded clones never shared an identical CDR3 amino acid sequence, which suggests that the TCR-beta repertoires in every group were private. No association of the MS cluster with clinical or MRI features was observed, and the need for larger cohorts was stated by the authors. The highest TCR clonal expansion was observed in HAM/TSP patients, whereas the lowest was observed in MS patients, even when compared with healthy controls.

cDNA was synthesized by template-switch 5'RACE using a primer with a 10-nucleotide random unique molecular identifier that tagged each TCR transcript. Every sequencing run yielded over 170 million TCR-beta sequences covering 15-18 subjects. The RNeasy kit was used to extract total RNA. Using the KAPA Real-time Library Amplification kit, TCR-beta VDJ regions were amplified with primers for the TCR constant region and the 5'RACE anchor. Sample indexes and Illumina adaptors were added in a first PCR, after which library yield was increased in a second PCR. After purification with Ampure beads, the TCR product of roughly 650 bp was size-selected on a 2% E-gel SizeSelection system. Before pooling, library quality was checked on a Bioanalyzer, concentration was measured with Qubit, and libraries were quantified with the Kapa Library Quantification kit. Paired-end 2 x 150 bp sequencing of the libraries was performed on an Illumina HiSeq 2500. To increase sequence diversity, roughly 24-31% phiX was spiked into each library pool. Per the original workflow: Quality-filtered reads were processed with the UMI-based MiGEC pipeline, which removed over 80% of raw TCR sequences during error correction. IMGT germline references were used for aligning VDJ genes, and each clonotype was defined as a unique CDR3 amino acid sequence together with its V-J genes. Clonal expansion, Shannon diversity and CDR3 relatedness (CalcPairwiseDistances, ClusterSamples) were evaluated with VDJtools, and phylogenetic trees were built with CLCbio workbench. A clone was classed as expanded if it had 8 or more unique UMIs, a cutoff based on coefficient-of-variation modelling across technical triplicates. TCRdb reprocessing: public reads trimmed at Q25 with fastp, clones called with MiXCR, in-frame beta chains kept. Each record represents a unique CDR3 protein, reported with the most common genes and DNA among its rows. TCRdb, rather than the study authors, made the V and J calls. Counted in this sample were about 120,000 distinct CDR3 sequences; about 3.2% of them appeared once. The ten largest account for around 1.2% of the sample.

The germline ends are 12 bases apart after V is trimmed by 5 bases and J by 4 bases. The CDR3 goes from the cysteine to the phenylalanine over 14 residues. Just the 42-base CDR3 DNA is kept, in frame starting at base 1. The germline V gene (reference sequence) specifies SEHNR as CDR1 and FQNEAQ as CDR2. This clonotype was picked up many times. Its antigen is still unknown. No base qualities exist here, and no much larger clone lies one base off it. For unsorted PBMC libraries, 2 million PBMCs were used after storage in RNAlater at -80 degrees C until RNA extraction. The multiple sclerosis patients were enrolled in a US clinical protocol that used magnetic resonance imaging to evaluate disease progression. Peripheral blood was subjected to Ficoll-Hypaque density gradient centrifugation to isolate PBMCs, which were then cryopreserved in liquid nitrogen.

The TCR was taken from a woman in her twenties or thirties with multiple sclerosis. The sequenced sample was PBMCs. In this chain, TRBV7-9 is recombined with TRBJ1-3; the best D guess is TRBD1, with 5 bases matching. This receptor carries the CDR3 CASSARDDGNTIYF. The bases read TGTGCCAGCAGCGCCCGGGACGACGGAAACACCATATATTTT. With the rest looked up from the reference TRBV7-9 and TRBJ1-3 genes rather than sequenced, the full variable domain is DTGVSQNPRHKITKRGQNVTFRCDPISEHNRLYWYRQTLGQGPEFLTYFQNEAQLEKSRLLSDRFSAERPKGSFSTLEIQRTEQGDSAMYLCASSARDDGNTIYFGEGSWLTVV.